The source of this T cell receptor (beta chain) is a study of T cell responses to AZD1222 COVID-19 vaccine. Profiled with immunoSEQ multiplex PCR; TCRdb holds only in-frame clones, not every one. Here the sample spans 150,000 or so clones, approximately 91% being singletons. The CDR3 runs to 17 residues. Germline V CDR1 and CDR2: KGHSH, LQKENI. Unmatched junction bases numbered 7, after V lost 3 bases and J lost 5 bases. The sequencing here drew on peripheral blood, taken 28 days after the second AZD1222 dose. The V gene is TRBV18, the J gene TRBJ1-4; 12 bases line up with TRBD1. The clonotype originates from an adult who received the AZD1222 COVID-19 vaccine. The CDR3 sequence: CASSPPGQGARNEKLFF. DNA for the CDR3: TGTGCCAGCTCACCCCCGGGACAGGGGGCTCGGAATGAAAAACTGTTTTTT.